This T cell receptor (beta chain) was sequenced in a study of blood T cell repertoires in COVID-19. The method was immunoSEQ multiplex PCR; TCRdb's version includes in-frame clones alone and lacks a portion of them. Found here are 95,000 to 150,000 clones, over 75% of them singletons; the top ten hold roughly 16%. The CDR3 spans 15 residues. V shed 3 bases and J 1 base; nucleotides not matched to a gene: 4. Germline CDR1 SEHNR, CDR2 FQNEAQ (reference sequence). The TCR comes from a man aged 60 to 75 with active or convalescent COVID-19. Source material: peripheral blood. The rearrangement uses TRBV7-9 and TRBJ2-7; 9 nucleotides align to TRBD1. The CDR3 spells CASSLAGQGSYEQYF. In DNA, the CDR3 is TGTGCCAGCAGCTTGGCAGGACAGGGGTCCTACGAGCAGTACTTC.